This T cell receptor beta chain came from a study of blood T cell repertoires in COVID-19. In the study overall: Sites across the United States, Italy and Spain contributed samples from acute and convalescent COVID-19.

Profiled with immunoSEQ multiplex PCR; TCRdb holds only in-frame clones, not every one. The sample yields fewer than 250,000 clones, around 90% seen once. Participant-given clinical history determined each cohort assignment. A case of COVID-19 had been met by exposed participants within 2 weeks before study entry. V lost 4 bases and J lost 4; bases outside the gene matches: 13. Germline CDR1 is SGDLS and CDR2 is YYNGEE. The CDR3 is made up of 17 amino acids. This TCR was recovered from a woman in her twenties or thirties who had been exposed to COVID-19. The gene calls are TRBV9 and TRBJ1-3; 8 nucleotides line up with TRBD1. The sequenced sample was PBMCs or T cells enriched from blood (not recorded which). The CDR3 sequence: CASSRQGQELPGNTIYF. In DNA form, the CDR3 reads TGTGCCAGCAGCAGACAGGGACAGGAGCTCCCGGGAAACACCATATATTTT.